The 22 T cell receptor beta chains in this list originate from one sample, sequenced in a study of lymphopenia after photon versus proton radiotherapy (dated by TCRdb to between 2019 and 2020). The library relied on the immunoSEQ multiplex PCR assay. TCRdb carries this immuneACCESS record with in-frame sequences only. Its versions omit some clonotypes, under half of them owing to an unresolved V gene in the studies checked, with the rest unexplained. This sample gives 55,000 to 70,000 clones in total; around 87% of them show up just once. 10% to 13% of the sample goes to the ten largest clones. Sequenced material: peripheral blood, taken from a patient treated with proton-based radiotherapy. The receptors come from a man aged 80 or over with esophageal cancer.

The V call is TRBV27, the J call TRBJ2-5; 11 positions agree with TRBD2. With 4 bases clipped from V and 5 bases from J, the junction kept 15 bases outside the gene matches. Germline loops: CDR1 MNHEY, CDR2 SMNVEV (reference sequence). This CDR3 comprises 18 residues. CDR3 sequence: CASSSLIPWLAGGETQYF. The CDR3 DNA is TGTGCCAGCAGTTCATTAATCCCCTGGCTAGCGGGAGGCGAGACCCAGTACTTC.

V gene TRBV5-4 combines with J gene TRBJ2-7; D not resolved. The CDR3 sequence is 13 residues long. V gave up 3 bases and J gave up 4 bases, with 11 bases separating them. CDR1 and CDR2 from the germline V gene are SGHNT and YYREEE (reference sequence). CDR3 in DNA: TGTGCCAGCAGCTCCCCCCCCCGTTACGAGCAGTACTTC. This encodes CASSSPPRYEQYF.

The chain couples TRBV18 to TRBJ2-6; D gene unclear. V lost 3 bases to trimming and J lost 4 bases, with 7 bases between them. The germline V gene has CDR1 KGHSH and CDR2 LQKENI. The CDR3 has 14 amino acids. Here the CDR3 DNA reads TGTGCCAGCTCACCGAACCCCGGGGCCAACGTCCTGACTTTC. Its protein product is CASSPNPGANVLTF.

The chain carries TRBV6-1 and TRBJ2-7; 12 positions match TRBD1. Germline values: CDR1 MNHNS, CDR2 SASEGT. CDR3 length: 15 residues. Unmatched junction bases numbered 4, after V lost 4 bases and J lost 3 bases. The CDR3 is CASSGGTGGIYEQYF. The CDR3 nucleotides are TGTGCCAGCAGTGGGGGGACAGGGGGCATCTACGAGCAGTACTTC.

A single count supports this clone. V and J are TRBV2 and TRBJ1-2; D gene uncertain. V lost 11 bases to trimming and J lost 7 bases, with 23 bases between them. Per the germline V gene, CDR1 is SNHLY and CDR2 is FYNNEI. The CDR3 totals 14 residues. CDR3: CALKAEQQIGGYTF. The DNA of the CDR3 is TGTGCCTTAAAGGCCGAACAGCAAATCGGTGGCTACACCTTC.

This clone was seen once. This sequence joins TRBV7-2 and TRBJ2-1; the D is unclear. This CDR3 is built from 13 residues. Germline V gives CDR1 SGHTA, CDR2 FQGNSA. V lost 1 base, J lost 15 bases, and 16 bases lay in between. The DNA of the CDR3 is TGTGCCAGCAGCTTAGAGGTGACGGAATCTCCGTTCTTC. Protein: CASSLEVTESPFF. Together with reference TRBV7-2 and TRBJ2-1, the CDR3 gives the full variable domain: GAGVSQSPSNKVTEKGKDVELRCDPISGHTALYWYRQSLGQGLEFLIYFQGNSAPDKSGLPSDRFSAERTGGSVSTLTIQRTQQEDSAVYLCASSLEVTESPFFGPGTRLTVL.

This sequence joins TRBV18 and TRBJ2-2; possibly TRBD2 for D (6 bases). Trimming removed 3 bases at V and 3 bases at J, with 14 bases between. Germline V lookup: CDR1 KGHSH, CDR2 LQKENI. The CDR3 has 16 amino acids. In DNA form, the CDR3 reads TGTGCCAGCTCACCGTCCGGACTACGGGACACCGGGGAGCTGTTTTTT. Its translation is CASSPSGLRDTGELFF.

The V gene is TRBV5-6, the J gene TRBJ1-4, with a possible D match to TRBD1 (6 bases). Trimming shortened V by 1 base and J by 8 bases, and 12 bases separated the two germline ends. This CDR3 spans 14 amino acids. Looked up from germline, CDR1 is SGHDT and CDR2 is YYEEEE. The chain's CDR3 is CASSLRGREEKLFF. The CDR3 DNA follows: TGTGCCAGCAGCTTGCGGGGGCGTGAGGAAAAACTGTTTTTT.

The rearrangement uses TRBV4-2 and TRBJ2-5; 11 bases agree with TRBD2. The CDR3 runs 18 residues. V was clipped by 0 bases and J by 5 bases; unmatched bases: 11. CDR1 and CDR2 (germline): LGHNA, YNFKEQ. The CDR3: CASSQESYSGGAGETQYF. The CDR3 DNA reads TGTGCCAGCAGCCAAGAAAGTTATAGCGGGGGGGCCGGGGAGACCCAGTACTTC.

The chain recombines TRBV28 with TRBJ1-2; D unresolved. The CDR3 extends over 17 amino acids. Germline values: CDR1 MDHEN, CDR2 SYDVKM. Trimming took 7 bases from V and 5 from J, leaving 26 bases between them. CDR3: CASTPRFRLWVRYGYTF. DNA for the CDR3: TGTGCCAGCACCCCACGGTTTAGGCTCTGGGTTAGGTATGGCTACACCTTC.

The J gene is TRBJ2-1, the V gene TRBV5-1; D perhaps matches TRBD1 (6 bases). This CDR3 spans 13 amino acids. Germline CDR1 reads SGHRS; CDR2 reads YFSETQ. V lost 4 bases and J 9 bases, leaving 14 bases between the germline ends. The CDR3: CASSPLGTLEQFF. DNA for the CDR3: TGCGCCAGCAGCCCTTTGGGGACACTTGAGCAGTTCTTC.

The rearrangement joins TRBV4-3 to TRBJ2-7; TRBD2 matches at 9 bases. Germline V gene lookup returns CDR1 LGHNA and CDR2 YSLEER. The J segment lost 4 bases and the V segment lost 1 base, leaving 2 bases of the junction unmatched. The CDR3 runs to 14 residues. CDR3 bases: TGCGCCAGCAGCCAAGGGACTAGCGAGTACGAGCAGTACTTC. It yields the protein CASSQGTSEYEQYF.

The chain links TRBV23-1 to TRBJ2-3; D is uncertain. TRBV23-1 carries the ORF label, with uncertain function. V shed 0 bases and J shed 8 bases, with 15 bases lying between them. The CDR3 runs to 15 residues. This CDR3 is CASSQSPPRAGTQYF. CDR3 nucleotides: TGCGCCAGCAGTCAATCCCCACCCCGGGCTGGTACGCAGTATTTT.

The DNA of the CDR3 is TGTGCCAGCAGCATACAGGGGGCAGGTCAAGAGACCCAGTACTTC. It is translated as CASSIQGAGQETQYF. The V and J genes are TRBV7-7 and TRBJ2-5; 9 bases are shared with TRBD1. Trimming cost V 5 bases and J 2 bases; bases outside gene matches: 6. Per germline, CDR1 SSHAT and CDR2 FNYEAQ (reference sequence). This CDR3 spans 15 amino acids.

The J gene is TRBJ2-2, the V gene TRBV4-2; possibly TRBD1 for D (5 bases). Germline loops: CDR1 LGHNA, CDR2 YNFKEQ. This CDR3 is 14 amino acids long. V was pared by 0 bases and J by 7 bases, with 9 bases between. The CDR3 spells CASSQDRVLGELFF. The CDR3 region has the DNA TGTGCCAGCAGCCAAGACAGGGTACTCGGGGAGCTGTTTTTT.

The J gene is TRBJ1-5, the V gene TRBV19, with D perhaps TRBD1 (6 bases). Trimming removed 6 bases at V and 7 bases at J, with 13 bases between. Germline V gene data show CDR1 as LNHDA and CDR2 as SQIVND (reference sequence). This CDR3 has 13 amino acids. CDR3 sequence reads: CASRGGRLQPQHF. The CDR3 DNA reads as TGTGCCAGTAGAGGGGGGCGTCTCCAGCCCCAGCATTTT.

The rearrangement joins TRBV6-6 to TRBJ2-1; the match to TRBD2 covers 9 bases. The V gene's germline CDR1 is MNHNY and CDR2 SVGAGI (reference sequence). There are 16 residues in the CDR3. CDR3 DNA sequence: TGTACGACGTTAGCGGGAGCGGCGGGCTCCTACAATGAGCAGTTCTTC. Protein sequence: CTTLAGAAGSYNEQFF.

The chain recombines TRBV23-1 with TRBJ1-2; no definite D call. TRBV23-1 is an open reading frame, and its role is uncertain. This CDR3 is built from 16 residues. Trimming removed 0 bases at V and 2 bases at J, with 13 bases between. The CDR3 DNA reads as TGCGCCAGCAGTCAATCCGCAGGTGCTCTGAACTATGGCTACACCTTC. Protein: CASSQSAGALNYGYTF.

This clone was observed once. The genes are TRBV7-3 and TRBJ2-1; D may be TRBD1 or TRBD2 (5 bases each). Germline CDR1 and CDR2: SGHTA and FQGTGA. V was cut by 6 bases and J by 9 bases, with 24 bases left in between. This CDR3 comprises 16 residues. Here the CDR3 DNA reads TGTGCCAGCAGGTCAACCCGGCCGAATCATGGGGGTGAGCAGTTCTTC. This gives the protein CASRSTRPNHGGEQFF.

The rearrangement uses TRBV5-1 and TRBJ1-2; no definite D call. Trimming took off 0 bases at V and 4 bases at J, with 10 bases between the two ends. Germline CDR1 is SGHRS and CDR2 is YFSETQ. The CDR3 spans 14 residues. DNA of the CDR3: TGCGCCAGCAGCTTGGGTCCAGGACGCTATGGCTACACCTTC. This translates into CASSLGPGRYGYTF.

This clone was found a few times. The same CDR3 is also encoded by other DNA sequences in this sample. The V and J genes are TRBV5-6 and TRBJ2-3; 12 bases are a match to TRBD2. The CDR3 loop spans 16 amino acids. Germline CDR1 and CDR2: SGHDT and YYEEEE. The V and J ends lost 0 bases and 3 bases, in that order; junction bases with no gene match: 2. CDR3 residues: CASSLALAGGTDTQYF. In DNA form, the CDR3 reads TGTGCCAGCAGCTTGGCACTAGCGGGAGGTACAGATACGCAGTATTTT.

This clone has a single count. J is TRBJ1-3 and V is TRBV11-2; no reliable D call. Trimming left V 0 bases short and J 8 bases short, with 14 bases between. Germline V CDR1 and CDR2: SGHAT, FQNNGV. The CDR3 covers 15 residues. The CDR3 loop reads CASSLDHAYSDTIYF. The CDR3 nucleotides are TGTGCCAGCAGCTTAGATCATGCGTACTCGGACACCATATATTTT.